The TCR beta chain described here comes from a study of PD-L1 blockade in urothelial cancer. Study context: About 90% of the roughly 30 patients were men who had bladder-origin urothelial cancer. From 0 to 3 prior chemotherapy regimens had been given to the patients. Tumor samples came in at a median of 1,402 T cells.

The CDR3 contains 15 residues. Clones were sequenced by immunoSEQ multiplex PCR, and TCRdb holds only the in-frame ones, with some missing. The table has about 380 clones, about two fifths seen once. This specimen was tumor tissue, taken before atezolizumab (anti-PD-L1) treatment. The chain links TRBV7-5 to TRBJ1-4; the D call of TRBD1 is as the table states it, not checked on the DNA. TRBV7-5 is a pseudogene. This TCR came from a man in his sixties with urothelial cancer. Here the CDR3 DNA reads TGTGCCAGCAGCTTGAGACAGGGATTAGAAGAAAAACTGTTTTTT. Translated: CASSLRQGLEEKLFF.